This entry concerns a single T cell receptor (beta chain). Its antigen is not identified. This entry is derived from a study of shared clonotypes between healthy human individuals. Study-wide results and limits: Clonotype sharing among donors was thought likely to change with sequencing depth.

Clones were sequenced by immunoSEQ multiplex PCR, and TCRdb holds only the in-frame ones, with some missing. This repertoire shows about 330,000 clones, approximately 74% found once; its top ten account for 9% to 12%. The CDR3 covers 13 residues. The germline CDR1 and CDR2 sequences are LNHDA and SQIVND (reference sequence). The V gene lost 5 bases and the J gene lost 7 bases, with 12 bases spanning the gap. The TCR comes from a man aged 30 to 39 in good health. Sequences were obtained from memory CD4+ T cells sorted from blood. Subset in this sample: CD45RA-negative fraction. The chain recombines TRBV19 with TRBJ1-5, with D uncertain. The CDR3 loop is CASSGSPRQPQHF. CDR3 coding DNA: TGTGCCAGTAGTGGGAGTCCCCGGCAGCCCCAGCATTTT.